The TCR beta chain under discussion was sequenced for a study of a mutant IDH1 vaccine in newly diagnosed glioma. The wider study: Initiation of the vaccine course occurred 4-6 weeks after radiotherapy alone, or alongside temozolomide cycles. Treated patients comprised around 62% males and about 40% females, mean age approximately 42 years.

Generated by immunoSEQ multiplex PCR, the TCRdb table keeps only in-frame clones and is missing some. The data show 58,000 or so clones, 75% to 90% seen once. This clone was seen once. Its antigen is unknown. CDR3 length equals 18 residues. Germline CDR1 MNHNS, CDR2 SASEGT. The V gene end was trimmed by 4 bases and the J gene end by 3 bases; junction bases not matched to a gene: 14. Time point in this sample: week 23, last vaccination. The vaccine gave 300 ug of a 20-mer mutant IDH1 peptide subcutaneously per dose. Material: PBMCs, obtained from a glioma patient whose treatment included an IDH1 peptide vaccine. V and J are TRBV6-1 and TRBJ1-2; TRBD1 agrees at 10 bases. The source of this sequence is a man between 40 and 49 years old with glioma. In nucleotides, the CDR3 is TGTGCCAGCAGTGGATTTGGGACAGGGGATCTCGGGCACTATGGCTACACCTTC. Amino acid sequence: CASSGFGTGDLGHYGYTF.